This T cell receptor (beta chain) comes out of a study of T cells in Graves' hyperthyroidism and ophthalmopathy. Study-wide results and limits: Most expanded thyroid clonotypes above 0.001 also appeared in blood.

Germline assignment: CDR1 SGHTA and CDR2 FQGNSA. The CDR3 is 15 residues long. The V end lost 5 bases, the J end lost 1 base, and 14 bases lay between the germline ends. The source material, RNA transcripts, was used to amplify TCR beta CDR3 regions. The HTBI primer set drove a first-round RT-PCR of the TCR CDR3. TCRdb reanalysed the multiplex PCR reads using MiXCR and keeps one entry per CDR3 protein. This sample carries hundreds of thousands of distinct CDR3 sequences, around 15% of them seen once, and the ten largest clones take 10%. This clonotype was observed a handful of times. Its antigen remains unidentified. Researchers defined stable Graves' hyperthyroidism as no ophthalmopathy progression within 18 months. Aged 18 to 65, the patients had hyperthyroidism that was newly diagnosed and had lasted under 2 months. It was over 9.5 ml of fresh peripheral blood that supplied the PBMCs.

The clonotype was recovered from a woman younger than 35 with Graves' hyperthyroidism. The sample consisted of blood. The chain recombines TRBV7-2 with TRBJ2-5, with D hard to call. CDR3 protein: CASSRFRTSQETQYF. The CDR3 DNA follows: TGTGCCAGCAGCCGATTCAGGACCTCCCAAGAGACCCAGTACTTC.